This TCR beta chain was sequenced for a study of T cells in localized non-small cell lung cancer. Study-level points and caveats: Uninvolved adjacent lung showed the highest T cell clonality, exceeding tumor. Adjacent lung had a median approximately 57 of the 100 largest tumor clones. Since sequencing was restricted to only one region of the tumor, intratumor heterogeneity remains a possibility.

Details on this clone: As yet, its antigen is unknown.

The length of the CDR3 is 13 residues. Germline V gives CDR1 MNHNY, CDR2 SVGAGI (reference sequence). The assay was immunoSEQ multiplex PCR, and TCRdb's table has in-frame clones only and misses some. Of some 27,000 clones listed, 88% are singletons. The chain combines TRBV6-6 with TRBJ2-5, with 11 bases matching TRBD1. The better agreement between TRBJ2-7 and the DNA end casts doubt on the J call. The sequence was collected from a female donor over 55 with stage III squamous cell lung carcinoma. The material was peripheral blood, obtained before any cancer treatment. The CDR3, as DNA: TGTGCCAGCAGGGGGACAGGGGGATACGAGCAGTACTTC. The encoded protein is CASRGTGGYEQYF.